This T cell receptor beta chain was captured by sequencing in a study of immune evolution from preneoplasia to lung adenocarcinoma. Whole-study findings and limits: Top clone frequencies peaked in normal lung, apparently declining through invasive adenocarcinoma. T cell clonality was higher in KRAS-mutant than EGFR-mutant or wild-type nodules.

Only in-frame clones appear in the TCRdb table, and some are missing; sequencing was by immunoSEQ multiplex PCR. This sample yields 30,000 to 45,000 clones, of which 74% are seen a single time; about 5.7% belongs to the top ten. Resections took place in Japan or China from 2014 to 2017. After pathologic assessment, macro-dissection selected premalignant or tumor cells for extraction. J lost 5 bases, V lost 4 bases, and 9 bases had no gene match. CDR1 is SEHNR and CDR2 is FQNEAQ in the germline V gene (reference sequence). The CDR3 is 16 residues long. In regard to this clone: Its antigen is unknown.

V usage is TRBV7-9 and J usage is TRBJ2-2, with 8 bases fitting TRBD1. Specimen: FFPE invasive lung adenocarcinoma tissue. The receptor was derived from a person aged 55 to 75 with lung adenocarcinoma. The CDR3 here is CASSYDRGRGTGELFF. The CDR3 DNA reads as TGTGCCAGCAGCTATGACAGGGGAAGGGGTACCGGGGAGCTGTTTTTT. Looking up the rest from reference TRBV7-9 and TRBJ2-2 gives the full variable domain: DTGVSQNPRHKITKRGQNVTFRCDPISEHNRLYWYRQTLGQGPEFLTYFQNEAQLEKSRLLSDRFSAERPKGSFSTLEIQRTEQGDSAMYLCASSYDRGRGTGELFFGEGSRLTVL.